What follows is one T cell receptor beta chain and its context. The target antigen is unknown. These data belong to a study of CXCR4 blockade with PD-1 therapy in pancreatic cancer. Study-level points and caveats: Frequent tumor clones were encoded by many distinct rearrangements, suggesting shared antigens.

The CDR3 extends over 14 amino acids. CDR1 is LNHDA and CDR2 is SQIVND in the germline V gene (reference sequence). V lost 7 bases, J lost 0 bases, and 3 bases stayed unmatched. TCRdb keeps only in-frame clones here, not all; method: immunoSEQ multiplex PCR. Among some 3,200 clones listed, 39% were seen once. This clonotype was obtained from a human donor with pancreatic ductal adenocarcinoma. Sequencing was done on a sample of tumor tissue. V is TRBV19 and J is TRBJ2-3; 8 bases map to TRBD2. CDR3: CASTRGGSTDTQYF. The DNA of the CDR3 is TGTGCCAGTACCCGGGGGGGAAGCACAGATACGCAGTATTTT.